This T cell receptor beta chain appears in the sequencing data of a study of response to subunit inactivated influenza vaccine. With V trimmed by 6 bases and J by 6 bases, 11 bases remained unmatched. CDR1 and CDR2 from the germline V gene are DFQATT and SNEGSKA (reference sequence). CDR3 length: 14 residues. This clonotype was counted only a few times. What it binds is not known. MiXCR, applied by TCRdb to the RT-PCR reads, yields one record per CDR3 protein. This sample has under 850,000 distinct CDR3 sequences, with around 20% found just once. Findings of the study overall: It was the authors' suggestion that each seasonal influenza vaccination recruits few new T cells.

The input for sequencing was PBMCs from blood, taken 4 to 6 days after vaccination. The clonotype comes from a man in his forties or fifties who received an inactivated influenza vaccine. This rearrangement joins TRBV20-1 to TRBJ1-5; 7 nucleotides match TRBD1. The CDR3 DNA reads as TGCAGTGCCGGTACGTCAGGGGGAAGTCAGCCCCAGCATTTT. Its translation: CSAGTSGGSQPQHF.